This entry describes one TCR beta chain. The antigen is undetermined. Germline assignment: CDR1 LNHDA and CDR2 SQIVND (reference sequence). V lost 7 bases, J lost 6 bases, and 19 bases lay in between. The CDR3 is 15 amino acids. Sequencing was performed with immunoSEQ multiplex PCR; in TCRdb, only in-frame clones are kept and a portion is missing. Of roughly 2,700 clones listed, 27% are singletons. This specimen comes from a study of T cells in localized non-small cell lung cancer. Findings of the study overall: Elevated blood T cell density was associated with longer overall survival. A median of approximately 50 of the top 100 tumor clones appeared in adjacent lung, which was paired and uninvolved.

The TCR originated in a man aged 40 to 70 with stage I lung adenocarcinoma. The chain links TRBV19 to TRBJ1-5, with no clear D. This sample comprised normal lung tissue next to the tumor, obtained before any cancer treatment. The CDR3 region has the DNA TGTGCCAGTACCGTCGACATTTTCGGTGCTCAGCCCCAGCATTTT. As protein: CASTVDIFGAQPQHF. Together with reference TRBV19 and TRBJ1-5, the CDR3 gives the full variable domain: DGGITQSPKYLFRKEGQNVTLSCEQNLNHDAMYWYRQDPGQGLRLIYYSQIVNDFQKGDIAEGYSVSREKKESFPLTVTSAQKNPTAFYLCASTVDIFGAQPQHFGDGTRLSIL.